Listed below are T cell receptor beta chains from one sample, sequenced in a study of Ad26.COV2.S vaccination and SARS-CoV-2 variants. Sequenced by immunoSEQ multiplex PCR; TCRdb stores in-frame clones only, minus some. The sample yields some 500,000 clones, about 91% seen once. The material sequenced was peripheral blood, taken in a trial of Ad26.COV2.S vaccine versus placebo. The receptors were sampled from a person between 18 and 65 years old who received the Ad26.COV2.S COVID-19 vaccine or a placebo. CDR3s include the opening cysteine and the closing phenylalanine or tryptophan. The order of the fields is J gene, clone size, D gene, V gene, CDR3 DNA, CDR3 protein. The D gene is left open where the match is weak. Where a row states a size, it is once, few, many or the class of an expanded clone; other rows omit it.

TRBJ2-3 few TRBD2 TRBV4-2 TGTGCCAGCAGCCGATACGGGACTAGCGGGTTCACAGATACGCAGTATTTT CASSRYGTSGFTDTQYF
TRBJ1-5 - - TRBV7-2 TGTGCCAGCAGCCTGTTTGGGTCCAATCAGCCCCAGCATTTT CASSLFGSNQPQHF
TRBJ1-2 - - TRBV12-3/TRBV12-4 TGTGCCAGCAGTTTTTACTCGGAGGGTACCTTC CASSFYSEGTF
TRBJ1-2 once TRBD1 TRBV4-2 TGTGCCAGCAGCCAAGAAAAGACAGGGAACTATGGCTACACCTTC CASSQEKTGNYGYTF
TRBJ2-3 - TRBD2 TRBV4-3 TGCGCCAGCAGCCACTCACCTCCTTACGGGACTAGCGGGGCAGGCACAGATACGCAGTATTTT CASSHSPPYGTSGAGTDTQYF
TRBJ1-5 few - TRBV3-1/TRBV3-2 TGTGCCAGCAGCCAAGATAGTAGAGCCCCCGGGGCCCAGCATTTT CASSQDSRAPGAQHF
TRBJ1-5 once TRBD1 TRBV20-1 TGCAGTGCTAGTCGACTATTGGACAGGGGGTCAAATCAGCCCCAGCATTTT CSASRLLDRGSNQPQHF
TRBJ1-6 - - TRBV4-2 TGTGCCAGCGCCCGTGGGACGGAGAGCTCCTATAATTCACCCCTCCACTTT CASARGTESSYNSPLHF
TRBJ2-3 few TRBD2 TRBV28 TGTGCCACTACCCCTATATCCGGCCTAGCGGGGGGTTGGAGTGTCGCAGATACGCAGTATTTT CATTPISGLAGGWSVADTQYF
TRBJ2-1 once TRBD2 TRBV29-1 TGCAGCGTTGGTGGACTAGCTCCCAATGAGCAGTTCTTC CSVGGLAPNEQFF
TRBJ1-3 - - TRBV12-5 TGTGCTTCCCCGACAGAAGACCTCTCTGGAAACACCATATATTTT CASPTEDLSGNTIYF
TRBJ1-2 - TRBD1 TRBV6-1 TGTGCCAGCAGTGAATTCCCAAAGGACAGGAACTATGGCTACACCTTC CASSEFPKDRNYGYTF
TRBJ1-4 - TRBD1 TRBV18 TGTGCCAGCTCACTCGAACCTACAGGGGATCGGGCCGAAAAACTGTTTTTT CASSLEPTGDRAEKLFF
TRBJ1-4 - - TRBV29-1 TGCAGCGTTGAAGATCTGGGCGGTAATGAAAAACTGTTTTTT CSVEDLGGNEKLFF
TRBJ1-5 - - TRBV27 TGTGCCAGCAGTTTGATCGGATTCTCAACTCAGCCCCAGCATTTT CASSLIGFSTQPQHF
TRBJ1-1 - - TRBV5-4 TGTGCCAGCAGCTCTCGGGGTGTCGGTACTGAAGCTTTCTTT CASSSRGVGTEAFF
TRBJ1-1 - - TRBV5-1 TGCGCCAGCAGCCCCACCAGGGCGGACACTGAAGCTTTCTTT CASSPTRADTEAFF
TRBJ2-5 - TRBD1 TRBV5-6 TGTGCCAGCAGCACACAGGGGGAAAGAGGTCAAGAGACCCAGTACTTC CASSTQGERGQETQYF
TRBJ1-2 - - TRBV19 TGTGCCAGTAGTGTTCCGGGACGCTACCTTGGCTACACCTTC CASSVPGRYLGYTF
TRBJ2-4 - TRBD1 TRBV5-1 TGCGCCAGCAGCCCCGGGACAGGGGTCCGTGGCATTCAGTACTTC CASSPGTGVRGIQYF
TRBJ2-5 - - TRBV7-2 TGTGCCAGCAGCTTACAGGGGTCGGAAGAGACCCAGTACTTC CASSLQGSEETQYF
TRBJ2-5 - - TRBV7-6 TGTGCCAGCAGCCCCGGGGAGACCCAGTACTTC CASSPGETQYF
TRBJ1-1 once TRBD1 TRBV4-1 TGCGCCAGCAGCCAAGATCTGCAGGGGGGGTTGAACGCTTTCTTT CASSQDLQGGLNAFF
TRBJ1-5 - - TRBV3-1/TRBV3-2 TGTGCCAGCAGCCAATCAGGGGCAGGAAAATATCAGCCCCAGCATTTT CASSQSGAGKYQPQHF
TRBJ1-1 - - TRBV4-2 TGTGCCAGCAGCCAAGATTTTAACACTGAAGCTTTCTTT CASSQDFNTEAFF
TRBJ2-2 - - TRBV6-2/TRBV6-3 TGTGCCAGCAGTTACTCTTTTTGGAACACCGGGGAGCTGTTTTTT CASSYSFWNTGELFF
TRBJ1-4 - TRBD1 TRBV19 TGTGCCAGTAGGCTCCGGGACAGGGGGAATGAAAAACTGTTTTTT CASRLRDRGNEKLFF
TRBJ2-2 - TRBD1 TRBV13 TGTGCCAGCAGTTTCCGGGACAGGGGTGCCGGGGAGCTGTTTTTT CASSFRDRGAGELFF
TRBJ2-5 - TRBD2 TRBV3-1/TRBV3-2 TGTGCCAGCAGCCCACCCTACTTAGCGGGGGTCCTCGGGGCCCAGTACTTC CASSPPYLAGVLGAQYF
TRBJ2-1 - TRBD2 TRBV7-6 TGTGCCAGCAGCCCTAGAGGGTCTAGCGGGGGTTTCAATGAGCAGTTCTTC CASSPRGSSGGFNEQFF
TRBJ1-6 - - TRBV9 TGTGCCAGCAGTTTAGGGCAGGGTGTTGGTTCACCCCTCCACTTT CASSLGQGVGSPLHF
TRBJ1-1 once TRBD1 TRBV18 TGTGCCAGCTCACTTGCCACAGGGGGGGACACTGAAGCTTTCTTT CASSLATGGDTEAFF
TRBJ1-4 - - TRBV4-3 TGCGCCAGCAGCCAAGAAGGGAAGGGTGAAAAACTGTTTTTT CASSQEGKGEKLFF
TRBJ2-5 - TRBD2 TRBV27 TGTGCCAGCAGGAATAGCGGGGGGGAAGAGACCCAGTACTTC CASRNSGGEETQYF
TRBJ2-1 - - TRBV5-5 TGTGCCAGCAGCCCCAGGACGTACAATGAGCAGTTCTTC CASSPRTYNEQFF
TRBJ2-5 - - TRBV9 TGTGCCAGCAGCGTAGGGGGGCGTGGGGAGACCCAGTACTTC CASSVGGRGETQYF
TRBJ2-2 - - TRBV6-5 TGTGCCAGCCTTCTTAGATGGGACACCGGGGAGCTGTTTTTT CASLLRWDTGELFF
TRBJ1-2 once - TRBV11-3 TGTGCCAGCAGCTTAGTTGGGGGAGCTAACTATGGCTACACCTTC CASSLVGGANYGYTF
TRBJ1-6 - - TRBV3-1/TRBV3-2 TGTGCCAGCAGCCAAGAAGGGAGGAATTCACCCCTCCACTTT CASSQEGRNSPLHF